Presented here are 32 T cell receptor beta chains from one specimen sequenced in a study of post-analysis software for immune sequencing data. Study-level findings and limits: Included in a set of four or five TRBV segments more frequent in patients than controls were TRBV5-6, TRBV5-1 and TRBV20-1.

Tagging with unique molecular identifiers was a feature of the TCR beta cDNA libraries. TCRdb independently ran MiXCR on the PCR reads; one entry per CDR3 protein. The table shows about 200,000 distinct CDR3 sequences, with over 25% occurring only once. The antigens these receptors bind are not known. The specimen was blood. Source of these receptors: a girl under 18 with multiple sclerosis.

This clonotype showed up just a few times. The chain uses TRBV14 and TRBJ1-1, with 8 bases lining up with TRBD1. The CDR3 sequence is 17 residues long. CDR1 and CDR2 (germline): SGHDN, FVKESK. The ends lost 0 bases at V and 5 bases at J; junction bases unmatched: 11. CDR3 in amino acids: CASSQDIQGAKGTEAFF. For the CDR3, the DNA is TGTGCCAGCAGCCAAGATATTCAGGGGGCTAAGGGGACTGAAGCTTTCTTT. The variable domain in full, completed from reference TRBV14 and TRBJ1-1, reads EAGVTQFPSHSVIEKGQTVTLRCDPISGHDNLYWYRRVMGKEIKFLLHFVKESKQDESGMPNNRFLAERTGGTYSTLKVQPAELEDSGVYFCASSQDIQGAKGTEAFFGQGTRLTVV.

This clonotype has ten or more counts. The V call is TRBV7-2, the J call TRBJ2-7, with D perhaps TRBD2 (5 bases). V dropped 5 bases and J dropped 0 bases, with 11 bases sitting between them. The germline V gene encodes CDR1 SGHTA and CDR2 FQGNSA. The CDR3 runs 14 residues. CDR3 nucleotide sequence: TGTGCCAGCAGCCCGGGGTGGGACTCCTACGAGCAGTACTTC. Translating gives CASSPGWDSYEQYF.

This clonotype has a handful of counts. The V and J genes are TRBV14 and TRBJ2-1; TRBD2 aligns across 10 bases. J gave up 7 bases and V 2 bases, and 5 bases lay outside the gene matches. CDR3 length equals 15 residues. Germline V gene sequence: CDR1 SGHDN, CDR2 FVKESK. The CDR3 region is CASSQWGLARNEQFF. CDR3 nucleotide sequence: TGTGCCAGCAGCCAATGGGGACTAGCGAGGAATGAGCAGTTCTTC.

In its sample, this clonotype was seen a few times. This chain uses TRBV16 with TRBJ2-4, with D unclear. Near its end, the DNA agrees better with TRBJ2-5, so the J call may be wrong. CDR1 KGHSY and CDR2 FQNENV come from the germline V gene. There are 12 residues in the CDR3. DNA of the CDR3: TGTGCCAGCAGCCAATCCCAAGAGACCCAGTACTTC. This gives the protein CASSQSQETQYF.

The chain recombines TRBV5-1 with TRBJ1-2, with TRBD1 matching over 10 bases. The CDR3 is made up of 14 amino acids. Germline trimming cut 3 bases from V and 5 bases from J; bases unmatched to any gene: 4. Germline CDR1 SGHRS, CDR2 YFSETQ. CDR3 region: CASSSGQGSYGYTF. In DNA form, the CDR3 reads TGCGCCAGCAGCTCGGGACAGGGGTCATATGGCTACACCTTC.

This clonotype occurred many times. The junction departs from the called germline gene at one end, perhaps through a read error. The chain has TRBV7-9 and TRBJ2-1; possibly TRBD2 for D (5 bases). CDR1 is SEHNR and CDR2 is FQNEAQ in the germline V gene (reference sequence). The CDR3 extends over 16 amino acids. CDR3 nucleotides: TGTACCAGCAGCCGATACGGACTGCCGACCTACAATGAGCAGTTCTTC. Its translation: CTSSRYGLPTYNEQFF.

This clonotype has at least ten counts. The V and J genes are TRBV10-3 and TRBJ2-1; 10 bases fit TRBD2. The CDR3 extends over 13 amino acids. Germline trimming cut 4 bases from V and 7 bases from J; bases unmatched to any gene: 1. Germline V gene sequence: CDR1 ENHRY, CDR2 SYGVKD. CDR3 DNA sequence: TGTGCCATCAGTGGGACTAGCGGTAATGAGCAGTTCTTC. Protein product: CAISGTSGNEQFF.

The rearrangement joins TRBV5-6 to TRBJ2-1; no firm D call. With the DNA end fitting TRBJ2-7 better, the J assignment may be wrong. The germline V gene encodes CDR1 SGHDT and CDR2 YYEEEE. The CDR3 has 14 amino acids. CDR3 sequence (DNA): TGTGCCAGCAGCCTTCGCGGACGGTATAATGAGCAGTACGTC. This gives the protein CASSLRGRYNEQYV.

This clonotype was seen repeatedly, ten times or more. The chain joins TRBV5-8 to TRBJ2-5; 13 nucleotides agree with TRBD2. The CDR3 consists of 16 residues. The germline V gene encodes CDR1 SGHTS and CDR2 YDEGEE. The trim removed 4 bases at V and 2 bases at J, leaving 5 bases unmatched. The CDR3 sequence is CASSLGTSGEQETQYF. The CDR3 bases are TGTGCCAGCAGCCTTGGGACTAGCGGGGAACAAGAGACCCAGTACTTC.

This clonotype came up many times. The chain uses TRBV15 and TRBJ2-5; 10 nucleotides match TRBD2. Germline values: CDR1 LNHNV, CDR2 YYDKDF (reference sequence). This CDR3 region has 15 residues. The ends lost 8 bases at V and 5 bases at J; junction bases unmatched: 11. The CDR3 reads CATRISGGREETQYF. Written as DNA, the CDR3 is TGTGCCACCCGGATTAGCGGGGGGAGGGAGGAGACCCAGTACTTC. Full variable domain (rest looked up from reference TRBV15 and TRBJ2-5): DAMVIQNPRYQVTQFGKPVTLSCSQTLNHNVMYWYQQKSSQAPKLLFHYYDKDFNNEADTPDNFQSRRPNTSFCFLDIRSPGLGDTAMYLCATRISGGREETQYFGPGTRLLVL.

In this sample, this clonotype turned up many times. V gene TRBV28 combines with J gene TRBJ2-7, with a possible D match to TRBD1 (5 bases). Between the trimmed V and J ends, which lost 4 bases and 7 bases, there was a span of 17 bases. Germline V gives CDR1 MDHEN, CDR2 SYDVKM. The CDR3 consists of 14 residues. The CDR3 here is CASSSPPQGREQYF. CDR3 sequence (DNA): TGTGCCAGCAGTTCCCCTCCCCAGGGCCGGGAGCAGTACTTC.

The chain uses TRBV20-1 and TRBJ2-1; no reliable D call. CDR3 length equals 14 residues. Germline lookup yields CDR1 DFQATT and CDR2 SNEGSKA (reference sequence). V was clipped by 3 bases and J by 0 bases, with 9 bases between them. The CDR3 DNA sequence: TGCAGTGCTAGTTCACCAAGCTCCTACAATGAGCAGTTCTTC. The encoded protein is CSASSPSSYNEQFF.

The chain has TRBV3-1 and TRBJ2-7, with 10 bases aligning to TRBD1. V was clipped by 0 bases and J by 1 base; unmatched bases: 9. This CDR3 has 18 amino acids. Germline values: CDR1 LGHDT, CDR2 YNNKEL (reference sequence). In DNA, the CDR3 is TGTGCCAGCAGCCAAGACCGGTTCGGACAGGGGGGTTCCTACGAGCAGTACTTC. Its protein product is CASSQDRFGQGGSYEQYF.

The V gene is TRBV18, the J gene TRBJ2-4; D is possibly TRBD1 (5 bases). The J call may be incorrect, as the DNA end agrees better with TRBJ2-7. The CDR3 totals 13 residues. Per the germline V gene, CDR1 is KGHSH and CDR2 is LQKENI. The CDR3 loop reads CASSPRQGHEQYF. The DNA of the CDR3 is TGTGCCAGCTCACCTAGGCAGGGCCACGAGCAGTACTTC.

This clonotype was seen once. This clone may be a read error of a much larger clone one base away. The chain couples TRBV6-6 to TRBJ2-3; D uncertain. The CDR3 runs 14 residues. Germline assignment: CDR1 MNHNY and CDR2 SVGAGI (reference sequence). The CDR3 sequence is CTSSLGFHTDTQYF. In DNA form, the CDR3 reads TGTACCAGCAGTTTGGGCTTCCACACAGATACGCAGTATTTT.

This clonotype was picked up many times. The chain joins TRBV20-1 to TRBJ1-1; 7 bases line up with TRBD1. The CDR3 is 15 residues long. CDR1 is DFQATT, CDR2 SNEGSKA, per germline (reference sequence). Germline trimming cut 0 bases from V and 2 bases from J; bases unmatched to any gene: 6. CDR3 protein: CSARDGTVLNTEAFF. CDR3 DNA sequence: TGCAGTGCTAGAGACGGGACAGTTTTAAACACTGAAGCTTTCTTT.

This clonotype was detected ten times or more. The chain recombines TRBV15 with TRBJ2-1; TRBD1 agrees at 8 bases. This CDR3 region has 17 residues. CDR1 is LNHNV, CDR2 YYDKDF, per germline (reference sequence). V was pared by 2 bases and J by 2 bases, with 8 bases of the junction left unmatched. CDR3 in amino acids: CATSRPQPGQAYNEQFF. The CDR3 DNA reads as TGTGCCACCAGCAGACCCCAACCGGGACAGGCCTACAATGAGCAGTTCTTC.

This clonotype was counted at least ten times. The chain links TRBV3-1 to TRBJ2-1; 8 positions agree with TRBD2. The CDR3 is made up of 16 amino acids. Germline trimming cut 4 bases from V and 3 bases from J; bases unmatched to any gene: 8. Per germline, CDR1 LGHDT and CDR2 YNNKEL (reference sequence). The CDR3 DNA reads TGTGCCAGCAGCCGACAAACTAGCGGCGGCTACAATGAGCAGTTCTTC. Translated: CASSRQTSGGYNEQFF.

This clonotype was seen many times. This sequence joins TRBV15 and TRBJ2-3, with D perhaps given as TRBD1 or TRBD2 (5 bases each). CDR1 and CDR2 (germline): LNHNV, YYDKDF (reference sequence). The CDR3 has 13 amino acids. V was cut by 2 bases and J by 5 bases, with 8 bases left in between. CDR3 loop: CATSRLRGDTQYF. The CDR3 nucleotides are TGTGCCACCAGCAGACTGAGGGGAGATACGCAGTATTTT.

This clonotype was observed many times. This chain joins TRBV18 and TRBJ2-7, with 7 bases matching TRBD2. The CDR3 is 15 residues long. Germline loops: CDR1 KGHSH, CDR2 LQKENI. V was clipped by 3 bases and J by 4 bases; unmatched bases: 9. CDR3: CASSPWGGSEYEQYF. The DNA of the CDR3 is TGTGCCAGCTCACCTTGGGGCGGGAGTGAGTACGAGCAGTACTTC.

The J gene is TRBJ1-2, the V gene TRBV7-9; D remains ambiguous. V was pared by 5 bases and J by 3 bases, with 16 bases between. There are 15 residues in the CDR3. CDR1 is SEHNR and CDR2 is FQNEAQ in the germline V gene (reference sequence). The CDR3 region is CASSPGARLDYGYTF. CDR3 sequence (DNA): TGTGCCAGCAGCCCGGGCGCCCGGTTGGACTATGGCTACACCTTC.

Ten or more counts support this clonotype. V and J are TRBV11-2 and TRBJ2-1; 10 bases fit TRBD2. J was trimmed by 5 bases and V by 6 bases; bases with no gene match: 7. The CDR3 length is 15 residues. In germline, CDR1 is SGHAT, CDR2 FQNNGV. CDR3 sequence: CASRKPGLAHNEQFF. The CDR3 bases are TGTGCCAGCAGGAAACCGGGACTAGCGCACAATGAGCAGTTCTTC.

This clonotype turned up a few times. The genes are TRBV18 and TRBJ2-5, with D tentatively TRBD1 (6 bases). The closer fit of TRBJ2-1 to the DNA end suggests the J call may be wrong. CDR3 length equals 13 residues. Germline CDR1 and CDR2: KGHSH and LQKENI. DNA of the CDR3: TGTGCCAGCTCACCGGACAGCCAAGAGACCCAGTTCTTC. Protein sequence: CASSPDSQETQFF.

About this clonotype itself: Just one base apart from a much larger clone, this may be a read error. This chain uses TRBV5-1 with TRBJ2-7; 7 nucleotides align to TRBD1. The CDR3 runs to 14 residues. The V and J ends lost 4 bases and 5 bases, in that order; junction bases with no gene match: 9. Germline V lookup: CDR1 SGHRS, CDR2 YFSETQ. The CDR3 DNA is TGCGCCAGCAGCACCGAGACAGGGCGAGACGAGCAGTACTTC. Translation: CASSTETGRDEQYF.

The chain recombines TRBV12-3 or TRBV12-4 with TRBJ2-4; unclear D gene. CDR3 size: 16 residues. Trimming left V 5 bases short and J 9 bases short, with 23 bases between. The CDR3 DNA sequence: TGTGCCAGCAGTCGGGCCCGCTTCGCCGCTAGAGGCATTCAGTACTTC. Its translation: CASSRARFAARGIQYF.

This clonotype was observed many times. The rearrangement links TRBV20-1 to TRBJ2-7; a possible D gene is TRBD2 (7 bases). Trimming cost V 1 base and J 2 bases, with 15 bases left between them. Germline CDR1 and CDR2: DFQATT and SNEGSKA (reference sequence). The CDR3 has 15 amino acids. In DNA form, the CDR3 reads TGCAGTGCTAGAGGTGGAGGGGGGGCACCCTACGAGCAGTACTTC. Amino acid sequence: CSARGGGGAPYEQYF.

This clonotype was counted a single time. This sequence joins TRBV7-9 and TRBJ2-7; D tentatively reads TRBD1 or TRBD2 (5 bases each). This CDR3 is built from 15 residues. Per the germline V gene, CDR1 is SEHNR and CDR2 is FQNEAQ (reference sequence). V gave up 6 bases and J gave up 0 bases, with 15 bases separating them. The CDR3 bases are TGTGCCAGCAGAGCCCGGGGCACGAGCTCCTACGAGCAGTACTTC. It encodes CASRARGTSSYEQYF.

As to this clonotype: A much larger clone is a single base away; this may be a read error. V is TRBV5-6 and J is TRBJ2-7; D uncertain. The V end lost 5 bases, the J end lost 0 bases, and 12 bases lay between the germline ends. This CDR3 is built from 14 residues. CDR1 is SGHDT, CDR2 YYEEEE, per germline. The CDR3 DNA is TGTGCCAGCAGGCGAATTGACGGCTCCTACGAGCAGTACTTC. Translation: CASRRIDGSYEQYF.

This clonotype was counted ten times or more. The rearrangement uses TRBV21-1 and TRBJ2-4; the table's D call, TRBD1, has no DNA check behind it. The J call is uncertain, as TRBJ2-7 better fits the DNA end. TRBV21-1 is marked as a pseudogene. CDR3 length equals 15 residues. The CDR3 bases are TGTGCCAGCAGCAAAGGGGCACCCCCCACCTACGAGCAGTACTTC. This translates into CASSKGAPPTYEQYF.

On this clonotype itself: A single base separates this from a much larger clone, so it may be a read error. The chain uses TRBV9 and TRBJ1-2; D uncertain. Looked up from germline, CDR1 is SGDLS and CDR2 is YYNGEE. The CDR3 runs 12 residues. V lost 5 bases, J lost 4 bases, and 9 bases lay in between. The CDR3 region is CASSRGVYGYTF. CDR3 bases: TGTGCCAGCAGTAGAGGTGTCTATGGCTACACCTTC.

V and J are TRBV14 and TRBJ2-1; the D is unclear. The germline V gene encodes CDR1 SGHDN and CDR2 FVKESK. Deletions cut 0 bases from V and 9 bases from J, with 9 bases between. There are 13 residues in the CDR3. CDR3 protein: CASSQDLAFEQFF. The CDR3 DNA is TGTGCCAGCAGCCAAGATTTGGCTTTTGAGCAGTTCTTC.

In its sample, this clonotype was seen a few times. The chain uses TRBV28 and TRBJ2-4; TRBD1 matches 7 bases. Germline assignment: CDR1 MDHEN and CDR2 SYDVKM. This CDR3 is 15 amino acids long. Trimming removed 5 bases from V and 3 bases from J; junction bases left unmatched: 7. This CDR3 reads CASSGPGTVKNIQYF. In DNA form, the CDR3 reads TGTGCCAGCAGTGGTCCTGGGACAGTCAAAAACATTCAGTACTTC.